A single TCR beta chain is shown here with its context. The data stem from a study of blood T cell repertoires in COVID-19. Study-level information: Acute and convalescent COVID-19 samples came from the United States, Italy and Spain. PBMCs, B-cell-depleted T cells, or T cells were the source of the cDNA or gDNA that made up the material.

The table came from immunoSEQ multiplex PCR; TCRdb's copy has only in-frame clones and leaves some out. The sample has under 85,000 clones, almost 85% seen once. V lost 3 bases, J lost 0 bases, and 12 bases lay in between. The CDR3 sequence is 15 residues long. Germline V lookup: CDR1 GTSNPN, CDR2 SVGIG (reference sequence). The sequence was collected from a human donor in a cohort sampled during active COVID-19. V gene TRBV30 combines with J gene TRBJ1-3; D gene ambiguous. Sequencing was done on a sample of peripheral blood. The CDR3 loop is CAWRPTGSSGNTIYF. The DNA for the CDR3 is TGTGCCTGGAGACCGACGGGGAGCTCTGGAAACACCATATATTTT.